Listed below are T cell receptor beta chains from one sample, sequenced in a study of blood T cells in healthy people across ages. Using its own MiXCR run on the 5' RACE reads, TCRdb lists one record per CDR3 protein. This sample has about 970,000 distinct CDR3 sequences, with roughly 50% found just once. Sequenced input: blood. The receptors originated from a woman aged 55-70 years in good health. Both conserved end residues are part of each CDR3. The order of the fields is D gene, clone size, V gene, J gene, CDR3 protein. D genes are given only for firm matches. Clone sizes are given selectively: once, few, many, or a class where the clone is expanded.

-	-	TRBV27	TRBJ1-1	CASSWGKNTEAFF
TRBD1	-	TRBV20-1	TRBJ1-4	CSARGWGQGLTEKLFF
TRBD1	few	TRBV12-3/TRBV12-4	TRBJ2-7	CASSKKGASIVYEQYF
-	-	TRBV6-1	TRBJ2-3	CASSPTLTYTQYF
-	few	TRBV6-5	TRBJ2-6	CASSYSASIITSSGANVLTF
-	few	TRBV7-3	TRBJ2-3	CASSWRERGVQYF
-	-	TRBV15	TRBJ2-7	CATSRGIRDGSSYEQYF
TRBD1	-	TRBV6-5	TRBJ1-1	CASSLTRTGMNTEAFF
-	-	TRBV2	TRBJ2-4	CASSEEDRALAKNIQYF
-	-	TRBV29-1	TRBJ1-2	CSVEENRRGYTF
-	-	TRBV28	-	CASSLLSSYNEQYF
TRBD1	few	TRBV12-3/TRBV12-4	TRBJ2-7	CASSSSGTVYEQYF
TRBD1	-	TRBV5-1	TRBJ2-1	CASSLEGQGSYNEQFF
-	-	TRBV29-1	TRBJ1-3	CSVAGAGLSSGNTIYF
TRBD2	-	TRBV4-1	TRBJ2-1	CASGQGTSGSIKEQFF
-	few	TRBV9	TRBJ2-3	CASSVGSGSTDTQYF
-	-	TRBV20-1	TRBJ2-1	CSANVPTYAQGVAMGQFF
-	many	TRBV27	TRBJ2-7	CASSVRVDYEQYF
-	-	TRBV7-2	TRBJ2-1	CASSFGGHTEQFF
-	-	TRBV6-2/TRBV6-3	TRBJ2-7	CASSYYTYEQYF
-	once	TRBV7-8	TRBJ1-2	CASSPTVGNYGYTF
-	-	TRBV20-1	TRBJ2-7	CSARGNRIPFEQYF
TRBD2	few	TRBV4-1	TRBJ2-7	CASSQELGTSGAYEQYF
-	once	TRBV28	TRBJ2-3	CAIRTVSTDTQYF
-	-	TRBV15	-	CATSRDGSRLYNEQYF
TRBD2	-	TRBV27	TRBJ2-3	CASPGLATDTQYF
TRBD1	-	TRBV27	TRBJ1-2	CASSPRTGPYGYTF
TRBD1	-	TRBV28	-	CASIETGGEQYF
-	-	TRBV29-1	TRBJ2-1	CSVEEGSVSSYNEQFF
TRBD1	-	TRBV10-3	TRBJ2-3	CAISGDRGRTDTQYF
TRBD2	-	TRBV10-3	TRBJ2-3	CAISTSGTDTQYF
-	-	TRBV18	-	CASSPSGERNIQYF
TRBD1	once	TRBV28	TRBJ2-7	CASSSQGAKGVDEQYF
TRBD2	-	TRBV2	TRBJ2-5	CASSRTSGLGEETQYF
TRBD1	-	TRBV28	TRBJ2-7	CASSSDRGAFYEQYF
-	-	TRBV4-1	TRBJ2-3	CASSQADRSLTDTQYF
TRBD1	-	TRBV29-1	TRBJ2-1	CSAGAGGGRVYEQFF
-	-	TRBV4-3	TRBJ1-5	CASSQSWGMSNQPQHF
TRBD2	-	TRBV3-1	TRBJ2-4	CASSRSVSGLYNEQYF
TRBD1	-	TRBV7-9	TRBJ2-7	CASSSQPGQGSYEQYF
TRBD2	many	TRBV5-1	TRBJ2-1	CASSLVAGVGSYNEQFF
-	few	TRBV29-1	TRBJ2-7	CSVLTQQGVGEQYF
-	-	TRBV12-3/TRBV12-4	TRBJ2-5	CASSAHGAVAQYF
TRBD1	-	TRBV9	TRBJ2-7	CASSSVPRQGDNEQYF
-	many	TRBV20-1	TRBJ1-6	CSARDGFRRSSGVSPLHF
-	once	TRBV7-9	TRBJ2-3	CAGIRQLGDTQYF
TRBD1	-	TRBV7-9	TRBJ1-5	CASSSGSGTGWRNQPQHF
-	-	TRBV4-3	TRBJ2-7	CASSQLRGTGSYEQYF